The rows below give T cell receptor beta chains drawn from one sample of a study of blood T cell repertoires in COVID-19. Profiling relied on immunoSEQ multiplex PCR, and the TCRdb table lists in-frame clones only, not all of them. The sample contains approximately 93,000 clones, about 91% of which appear only once. The sample taken for sequencing was peripheral blood. The origin of the receptors is a man aged 50-59 years with COVID-19, enrolled during active disease. The CDR3 runs from the conserved cysteine through the conserved F or W. Each record gives: J gene, D gene, clone size, V gene, CDR3 protein, CDR3 DNA. D genes are given only for firm matches. Size is stated for part of the rows, as once, few or many counts, or as a class when the clone is expanded.

>TRBJ1-1|.|.|TRBV6-4
CASSEPDTGRWRNTEAFF
TGTGCCAGCAGTGAACCCGACACAGGAAGATGGAGGAACACTGAAGCTTTCTTT
>TRBJ2-2|TRBD1|.|TRBV4-1
CASSQLLQGTGELFF
TGCGCCAGCAGCCAACTCTTACAGGGGACCGGGGAGCTGTTTTTT
>TRBJ1-6|.|.|TRBV4-1
CASSRAERSYNSPLHF
TGCGCCAGCAGCCGGGCCGAAAGGTCCTATAATTCACCCCTCCACTTT
>TRBJ2-4|TRBD1|.|TRBV19
CASRNRDRQGPKNIQYF
TGTGCCAGTAGGAATAGGGACAGACAGGGGCCCAAAAACATTCAGTACTTC
>TRBJ2-6|.|.|TRBV7-3
CASSLGGSGANVLTF
TGTGCCAGCAGCTTAGGAGGGTCAGGGGCCAACGTCCTGACTTTC
>TRBJ1-1|.|.|TRBV6-5
CASRPGVGATEAFF
TGTGCCAGCAGACCCGGGGTGGGGGCCACTGAAGCTTTCTTT
>TRBJ1-2|.|.|TRBV7-9
CASSLDNRISGYTF
TGTGCCAGCAGCTTAGATAACCGAATTAGTGGCTACACCTTC
>TRBJ1-1|TRBD1|.|TRBV2
CASRRDKTGMNTEAFF
TGTGCCAGCCGGAGGGATAAGACAGGGATGAACACTGAAGCTTTCTTT
>TRBJ2-5|TRBD1|.|TRBV13
CASSRQGHATQYF
TGTGCCAGCAGCCGACAGGGTCATGCGACCCAGTACTTC
>TRBJ2-1|TRBD2|once|TRBV15
CATSPPGSGAYNEQFF
TGTGCCACCAGCCCCCCCGGCAGCGGGGCCTACAATGAGCAGTTCTTC
>TRBJ2-5|.|.|TRBV6-5
CASSPGQETQYF
TGTGCCAGCAGCCCGGGACAAGAGACCCAGTACTTC
>TRBJ1-5|.|.|TRBV11-2
CASSLEAGGNQPQHF
TGTGCCAGCAGCTTAGAAGCAGGGGGCAATCAGCCCCAGCATTTT
>TRBJ1-1|.|.|TRBV6-6
CASSRIYRVEEAFF
TGTGCCAGCAGTCGTATATACAGGGTCGAAGAAGCTTTCTTT
>TRBJ1-6|TRBD1|.|TRBV30
CAWRRDSPSSYNSPLHF
TGTGCCTGGAGAAGGGACAGCCCGAGCTCCTATAATTCACCCCTCCACTTT
>TRBJ2-3|.|.|TRBV7-2
CASSSRGGRATDTQYF
TGTGCCAGCAGCTCCCGGGGAGGCCGAGCAACTGATACGCAGTATTTT
>TRBJ1-1|TRBD1|.|TRBV5-1
CASSSGTGEAFF
TGCGCCAGCAGCTCCGGGACAGGTGAAGCTTTCTTT
>TRBJ2-3|.|once|TRBV4-2
CASSLGGDYTDTQYF
TGTGCCAGCAGCCTCGGGGGAGACTACACAGATACGCAGTATTTT
>TRBJ1-1|.|.|TRBV2
CASGPRTSNTEAFF
TGTGCCAGCGGCCCTCGGACATCGAACACTGAAGCTTTCTTT
>TRBJ1-3|.|.|TRBV11-3
CASSAGGNTIYF
TGTGCCAGCAGCGCTGGCGGAAACACCATATATTTT
>TRBJ1-5|.|.|TRBV18
CASSPRGLGQPQHF
TGTGCCAGCTCACCACGTGGGCTGGGTCAGCCCCAGCATTTT
>TRBJ2-1|TRBD1|.|TRBV6-4
CASSIRTGSFNEQFF
TGTGCCAGCAGTATACGGACAGGGTCTTTCAATGAGCAGTTCTTC
>TRBJ1-2|TRBD1|.|TRBV7-8
CASSLRARDRSVGDGYTF
TGTGCCAGCAGCTTACGAGCCCGGGACAGGTCGGTTGGGGATGGCTACACCTTC
>TRBJ2-7|.|.|TRBV6-2/TRBV6-3
CASSPQGSYEQYF
TGTGCCAGCAGCCCCCAGGGCTCCTACGAGCAGTACTTC
>TRBJ1-4|TRBD1|.|TRBV11-2
CASSLERGQGVKLFF
TGTGCCAGCAGCTTAGAGAGGGGACAGGGAGTAAAACTGTTTTTT
>TRBJ2-1|TRBD2|.|TRBV12-3/TRBV12-4
CASRPSGGARQFF
TGTGCCAGCAGACCCAGCGGGGGGGCCCGGCAGTTCTTC
>TRBJ1-3|.|.|TRBV9
CASSSDSHNTIYF
TGTGCCAGCAGCTCGGACAGCCACAACACCATATATTTT
>TRBJ1-2|TRBD1|.|TRBV15
CATSGRTGNYGYTF
TGTGCCACCAGCGGGAGGACAGGAAACTATGGCTACACCTTC
>TRBJ1-2|.|.|TRBV10-3
CAIRGDINYGYTF
TGTGCCATCAGAGGGGACATTAACTATGGCTACACCTTC
>TRBJ2-3|TRBD2|.|TRBV9
CASSEGLLSTDTQYF
TGTGCCAGCAGCGAGGGACTACTTAGCACAGATACGCAGTATTTT
>TRBJ1-4|TRBD1|.|TRBV4-1
CASSRNPGTGNEKLFF
TGCGCCAGCAGCCGAAACCCCGGGACAGGCAATGAAAAACTGTTTTTT
>TRBJ1-2|.|.|TRBV28
CASSGPGEYVYTF
TGTGCCAGCTCTGGCCCCGGAGAGTACGTCTACACCTTC
>TRBJ2-1|TRBD1|.|TRBV18
CASSSQSTGAGDEQFF
TGTGCCAGCTCATCACAATCGACAGGGGCGGGCGATGAGCAGTTCTTC
>TRBJ1-2|TRBD1|once|TRBV5-1
CASSSTLTGGFGYTF
TGCGCCAGCAGCTCGACTCTGACAGGGGGATTTGGCTACACCTTC
>TRBJ1-3|.|.|TRBV7-2
CASSLMGGAGNTIYF
TGTGCCAGCAGCTTAATGGGGGGAGCTGGAAACACCATATATTTT
>TRBJ2-1|TRBD2|.|TRBV2
CASKVAGYNEQFF
TGTGCCAGCAAGGTAGCGGGGTACAATGAGCAGTTCTTC
>TRBJ1-5|.|.|TRBV19
CASSITIIDSQPQHF
TGTGCCAGTAGTATAACAATTATTGATTCTCAGCCCCAGCATTTT
>TRBJ2-7|TRBD2|.|TRBV7-2
CASSRTSGGYEQYF
TGTGCCAGCAGCAGGACTAGCGGGGGCTACGAGCAGTACTTC
>TRBJ2-4|TRBD2|.|TRBV2
CASSESSGGAVQYF
TGTGCCAGCAGTGAAAGTAGCGGGGGGGCAGTACAGTACTTC
>TRBJ1-6|.|.|TRBV14
CASSHAGQGSPLHF
TGTGCCAGCAGCCACGCAGGGCAAGGTTCACCCCTCCACTTT
>TRBJ1-2|.|.|TRBV7-8
CASSFGGLNYGYTF
TGTGCCAGCAGCTTCGGGGGGTTGAACTATGGCTACACCTTC
>TRBJ1-6|TRBD1|.|TRBV3-1/TRBV3-2
CASSPTGQGLPLHF
TGTGCCAGCAGCCCAACGGGACAGGGCTTGCCCCTCCACTTT
>TRBJ1-2|.|.|TRBV10-3
CAISDPLLQGKGGYTF
TGTGCCATCAGTGACCCACTCCTTCAGGGAAAGGGTGGCTACACCTTC
>TRBJ2-1|TRBD2|once|TRBV5-1
CASSLAETYNEQFF
TGCGCCAGCAGTCTAGCGGAAACCTACAATGAGCAGTTCTTC
>TRBJ2-7|TRBD1|.|TRBV5-1
CASSLEATGAFFEQYF
TGCGCCAGCAGCTTGGAGGCGACAGGGGCATTTTTCGAGCAGTACTTC
>TRBJ1-5|TRBD1|.|TRBV30
CAWSGQGGSSNQPQHF
TGTGCCTGGTCTGGACAGGGGGGTTCGAGCAATCAGCCCCAGCATTTT
>TRBJ2-5|.|.|TRBV11-3
CASSERGGTPETQYF
TGTGCCAGCAGCGAGAGGGGGGGGACTCCTGAGACCCAGTACTTC
>TRBJ2-4|.|.|TRBV5-6
CASSLQGEGAKNIQYF
TGTGCCAGCAGCTTACAGGGCGAGGGAGCCAAAAACATTCAGTACTTC
>TRBJ2-7|TRBD2|.|TRBV11-2
CASSPRPGGKSSYEQYF
TGTGCCAGCAGCCCGCGCCCCGGGGGGAAAAGCTCCTACGAGCAGTACTTC
>TRBJ1-1|.|.|TRBV3-1/TRBV3-2
CASSQAFGNEAFF
TGTGCCAGCAGCCAAGCGTTCGGGAATGAAGCTTTCTTT
>TRBJ1-6|.|.|TRBV7-3
CASSLDSTYNSPLHF
TGTGCCAGCAGCTTAGACAGCACCTATAATTCACCCCTCCACTTT
>TRBJ1-2|TRBD1|.|TRBV4-2
CASSPPDRGGGYTF
TGTGCCAGCAGCCCCCCCGACAGGGGAGGCGGCTACACCTTC
>TRBJ1-2|.|.|TRBV19
CASSISLRTVNYGYTF
TGTGCCAGTAGTATCAGTTTACGGACAGTGAACTATGGCTACACCTTC
>TRBJ1-5|TRBD1|few|TRBV7-9
CASSSFTGTVVQPQHF
TGTGCCAGCAGCTCATTCACCGGGACAGTGGTGCAGCCCCAGCATTTT
>TRBJ2-7|.|.|TRBV27
CASSPTRGSYEQYF
TGTGCCAGCAGCCCTACCCGGGGGTCCTACGAGCAGTACTTC
>TRBJ1-4|.|.|TRBV11-2
CASSHLEEKLFF
TGTGCCAGCAGCCACCTGGAGGAAAAACTGTTTTTT
>TRBJ2-7|TRBD1|.|TRBV27
CASSIPGQGQDEQYF
TGTGCCAGCAGTATTCCGGGACAGGGTCAGGACGAGCAGTACTTC
>TRBJ2-1|TRBD1|.|TRBV20-1
CSASKGAGGEQFF
TGCAGTGCTAGTAAGGGGGCGGGTGGTGAGCAGTTCTTC